The 13 T cell receptor beta chains below were found in one sample sequenced in a study of T cell repertoires in cytomegalovirus infection. No antigen has been assigned to these receptors. TCRdb redid the calling of the reads with MiXCR, one entry per CDR3 protein. The sample lists some 590,000 distinct CDR3 sequences, approximately 40% occurring once. The specimen comprised cultured PBMCs, sampled from culture after CMV antigen stimulation. All receptors derive from a human donor in good health (CMV status not recorded). Some clones in this sample may be carry-over from other donors' samples.

This clonotype turned up a few times. This sequence joins TRBV7-2 and TRBJ2-5, with 10 positions matching TRBD2. After removal of 2 bases from V and 4 bases from J, the junction contained 7 bases not matched to a gene. The germline CDR1 and CDR2 sequences are SGHTA and FQGNSA. The CDR3 consists of 16 residues. CDR3 bases: TGTGCCAGCAGCTTACAACTAGCGGGGCTAGGAGAGACCCAGTACTTC. Amino acids: CASSLQLAGLGETQYF.

The chain links TRBV28 to TRBJ2-7; D may match TRBD1 or TRBD2 (5 bases each). Germline V gene lookup returns CDR1 MDHEN and CDR2 SYDVKM. Trimming left V 5 bases short and J 9 bases short, with 17 bases between. The CDR3 has 13 residues. The CDR3 DNA reads as TGTGCCAGCAGTACCCCGGGGCAGGGCGGGCAGTACTTC. Protein: CASSTPGQGGQYF.

The gene calls are TRBV2 and TRBJ2-6; D gene uncertain. Germline CDR1 reads SNHLY; CDR2 reads FYNNEI. This CDR3 is 17 amino acids long. V was cut by 7 bases and J by 4 bases, with 20 bases left in between. CDR3 loop: CASNRQVLSFGANVLTF. The CDR3 coding sequence is TGTGCCAGCAACCGACAAGTCTTATCTTTCGGGGCCAACGTCCTGACTTTC.

J is TRBJ2-1 and V is TRBV12-3 or TRBV12-4, with D unclear. The CDR3 contains 14 residues. Trimming took 2 bases from V and 10 from J, leaving 15 bases between them. The DNA of the CDR3 is TGTGCCAGCAGTTTAAATCCGACTGGGGTGGAGCAGTTCTTC. It encodes CASSLNPTGVEQFF.

The rearrangement joins TRBV11-2 to TRBJ2-1, with unresolved D. Trimming stripped 3 bases from V and 5 bases from J, with 11 bases between. Germline-derived CDR1 and CDR2 are SGHAT and FQNNGV. The CDR3 runs 14 residues. In DNA, the CDR3 is TGTGCCAGCAGCTTTCCCCGCCGGGACAATGAGCAGTTCTTC. This sequence encodes CASSFPRRDNEQFF.

CDR3: CASSLTAGLDTGELFF. CDR3 nucleotide sequence: TGCGCCAGCAGCTTAACGGCAGGGCTGGACACCGGGGAGCTGTTTTTT. V usage is TRBV5-1 and J usage is TRBJ2-2; a possible D gene is TRBD1 (5 bases). V was cut by 2 bases and J by 3 bases, with 14 bases left in between. In germline, CDR1 is SGHRS, CDR2 YFSETQ. This CDR3 has 16 amino acids.

V and J are TRBV5-5 and TRBJ2-7, with D possibly TRBD2 on 6 matching bases. With 0 bases removed from V and 2 bases from J, the gap between germline ends came to 9 bases. Germline CDR1 and CDR2: SGHKS and YYEKEE (reference sequence). The CDR3 loop spans 14 amino acids. The CDR3: CASSLGEAAYEQYF. Written as DNA, the CDR3 is TGTGCCAGCAGCTTGGGGGAGGCTGCCTACGAGCAGTACTTC.

This clonotype came up a few times. The chain employs TRBV12-3 or TRBV12-4 and TRBJ2-1; D call uncertain. The CDR3 extends over 13 amino acids. V dropped 7 bases and J dropped 7 bases, with 14 bases sitting between them. CDR3 nucleotide sequence: TGTGCCAGCACTCCCCGTGTGGAGAATGAGCAGTTCTTC. This codes for CASTPRVENEQFF.

V and J are TRBV19 and TRBJ2-1, with D possibly matching TRBD2 (6 bases). This CDR3 comprises 16 residues. Germline assignment: CDR1 LNHDA and CDR2 SQIVND (reference sequence). Trimming took off 7 bases at V and 6 bases at J, with 22 bases between the two ends. DNA for the CDR3: TGTGCCAGTAAGGAGGGGAGCGGCAAGGGTCGCAATGAGCAGTTCTTC. Translating gives CASKEGSGKGRNEQFF.

This clonotype was detected a few times. The rearrangement uses TRBV7-9 and TRBJ2-1; D not resolved. This CDR3 spans 14 amino acids. The germline V and J ends were trimmed by 1 base and 4 bases, with 8 bases remaining between them. From germline, CDR1 is SEHNR and CDR2 FQNEAQ (reference sequence). The CDR3 here is CASSLDQFYNEQFF. The DNA of the CDR3 is TGTGCCAGCAGCTTAGATCAGTTTTACAATGAGCAGTTCTTC.

This clonotype occurred a few times. This chain uses TRBV7-2 with TRBJ1-1, with D perhaps TRBD1 (6 bases). Germline V gives CDR1 SGHTA, CDR2 FQGNSA. This CDR3 comprises 14 residues. The ends were cut back, 7 bases at V and 3 bases at J, with 15 bases in the middle. The CDR3 nucleotides read TGTGCCAGCAAGTGGGGGGCTTGGGACACTGAAGCTTTCTTT. Translation: CASKWGAWDTEAFF.

This clonotype was detected a few times. V and J are TRBV5-4 and TRBJ2-3; 7 nucleotides match TRBD2. Looked up from germline, CDR1 is SGHNT and CDR2 is YYREEE (reference sequence). This CDR3 is built from 16 residues. V lost 3 bases to trimming and J lost 1 base; unmatched junction nucleotides: 8. The CDR3: CASSWGRGSGTDTQYF. The CDR3 nucleotides are TGTGCCAGCAGCTGGGGACGCGGGAGCGGCACAGATACGCAGTATTTT.

This clonotype was detected a few times. CDR3 loop: CASSTQTRKAFF. The CDR3 coding sequence is TGTGCCAGCAGTACCCAGACAAGGAAGGCTTTCTTT. The gene calls are TRBV28 and TRBJ1-1; D remains ambiguous. With 5 bases removed from V and 11 bases from J, the gap between germline ends came to 15 bases. Germline-derived CDR1 and CDR2 are MDHEN and SYDVKM. CDR3 length equals 12 residues.